Sequencing of this TCR beta chain was carried out in a study of human T cells and chemical hapten exposure (dated by TCRdb to the early 2020s). With respect to the entire study: Libraries were pooled for sequencing, and per-sample TCR yields varied mainly because of small differences in library volumes within the pool. In alopecia patients, the study followed how the peripheral blood TCR repertoire changed in vivo over primary and secondary sensitization to diphenylcyclopropenone (DPC), a hapten. What the research found in general, with its limitations: Repeated subsampling changed both the strength of the expansion versus patch-test correlation and the threshold at which the correlation became significant. The number of TCRs above 1 in 1000 frequency did not change with DPC sensitization; there was no evidence of global repertoire structure alterations.

This clonotype has ten or more counts. Its antigen remains unidentified. Base qualities were left out, and no much larger clone turns up one base away. Total RNA was extracted from unfractionated whole blood collected in Tempus Blood RNA tubes. Five or six healthy volunteers were used as TCR sequencing controls and were bled at day 0, 2 weeks and 6 weeks. During library preparation, unique molecular identifiers were attached to individual cDNA molecules so that TCRs could be counted quantitatively and reproducibly. Both TCR alpha and TCR beta chains were sequenced from each blood RNA sample. The source study handled its data this way. A median of about 100,000 TCRs per sample was observed, with a range of about 23,224 to 750,000. V, J and CDR3 annotation of the TCR reads was performed with the Decombinator software suite. For PS versus PT1 abundance plots, all samples were subsampled to the same number of TCRs (28,000). TCRs were defined as expanded if absent before sensitization and observed at least eight times at the 2-week time point. In-frame beta chains were kept once TCRdb had trimmed the public reads at Q25 with fastp and called clones with MiXCR. Every distinct CDR3 protein forms one entry, paired with its most common genes and DNA. TCRdb assigned the V and J calls; the authors' analysis was not used. The sample contains around 120,000 distinct CDR3 sequences, 8.5% to 9% of them found a single time. Just over 1.4% of the sample belongs to the ten largest clones.

The sequence came from a human donor in good health. Some clones in this sample may be carry-over from other donors' samples. Donor details come from another sample of the same person, matched by shared clones. Sample: whole blood.

In nucleotide form, the sequence is TGTGCCAGCAGCTCCCCCACAGGGGGCGCGGGCTACACCTTC. Translation gives CASSSPTGGAGYTF. The rearrangement combines TRBV7-9 with TRBJ1-2; TRBD1 aligns with 9 central bases. V is trimmed back by 4 bases and J by 8 bases, and the junction contains 8 bases that no gene match accounts for. Taken from cysteine to phenylalanine, the CDR3 has 14 residues. Only the CDR3 portion is preserved as DNA: 42 bases, with reading frame beginning at the first base. CDR1 is given as SEHNR and CDR2 as FQNEAQ, both from the germline V gene (reference sequence).